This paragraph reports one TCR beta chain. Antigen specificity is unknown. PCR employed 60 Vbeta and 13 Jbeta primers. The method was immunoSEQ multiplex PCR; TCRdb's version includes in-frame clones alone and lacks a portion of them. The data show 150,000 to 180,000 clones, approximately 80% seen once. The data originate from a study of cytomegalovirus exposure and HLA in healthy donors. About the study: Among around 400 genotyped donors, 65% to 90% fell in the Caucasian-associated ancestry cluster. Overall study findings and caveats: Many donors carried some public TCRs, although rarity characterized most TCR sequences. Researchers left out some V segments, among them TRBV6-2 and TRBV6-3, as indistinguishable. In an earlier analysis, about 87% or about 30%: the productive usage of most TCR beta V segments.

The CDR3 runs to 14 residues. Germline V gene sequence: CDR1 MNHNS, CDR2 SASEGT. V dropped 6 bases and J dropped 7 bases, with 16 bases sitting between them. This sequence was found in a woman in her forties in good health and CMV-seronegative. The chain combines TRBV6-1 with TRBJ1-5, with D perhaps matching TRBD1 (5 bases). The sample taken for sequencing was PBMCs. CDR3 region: CASRAAGPDQPQHF. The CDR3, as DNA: TGTGCCAGCAGGGCGGCGGGGCCGGACCAGCCCCAGCATTTT.